This TCR beta chain was identified in a study of T cell changes during pregnancy in multiple sclerosis. The repertoire was sequenced with immunoSEQ multiplex PCR; TCRdb's copy has only in-frame clones and lacks some. The data show approximately 32,000 clones, with about 88% seen just once and about 10% held by the top ten. This CDR3 is 13 amino acids long. Germline CDR1 and CDR2: LNHDA and SQIVND (reference sequence). V was clipped by 2 bases and J by 6 bases, with 8 bases between them. The chain recombines TRBV19 with TRBJ2-1; a possible D gene is TRBD1 (7 bases). The sample was CD8+ T cells from peripheral blood mononuclear cells, taken in the second trimester of pregnancy. This TCR was sampled from a female donor with multiple sclerosis, enrolled in a pregnancy study. This CDR3 reads CASSIQGGNEQFF. CDR3 nucleotide sequence: TGTGCCAGTAGTATACAGGGGGGCAATGAGCAGTTCTTC.